This TCR beta chain was sequenced for a study of blood T cell repertoires in COVID-19. In the study overall: The study drew acute and convalescent COVID-19 samples from the United States, Italy and Spain. The analysed material was cDNA or gDNA that came from T cells, B-cell-depleted T cells, or PBMCs.

This CDR3 has 14 residues. CDR1 and CDR2 (germline): KGHDR, SFDVKD. The V end lost 4 bases, the J end lost 3 bases, and 10 bases lay between the germline ends. Sequencing was performed with immunoSEQ multiplex PCR; in TCRdb, only in-frame clones are kept and a portion is missing. The data show some 90,000 clones, roughly 89% seen once. This clone was recorded a few times. The source material was peripheral blood. The chain combines TRBV24-1 with TRBJ2-3; D possibly corresponds to TRBD1 (6 bases). This receptor was identified in a man between 50 and 59 years old with acute or convalescent COVID-19. Here the CDR3 DNA reads TGTGCCACCAGTGACCCGGACAGAACAGATACGCAGTATTTT. Its translation is CATSDPDRTDTQYF.